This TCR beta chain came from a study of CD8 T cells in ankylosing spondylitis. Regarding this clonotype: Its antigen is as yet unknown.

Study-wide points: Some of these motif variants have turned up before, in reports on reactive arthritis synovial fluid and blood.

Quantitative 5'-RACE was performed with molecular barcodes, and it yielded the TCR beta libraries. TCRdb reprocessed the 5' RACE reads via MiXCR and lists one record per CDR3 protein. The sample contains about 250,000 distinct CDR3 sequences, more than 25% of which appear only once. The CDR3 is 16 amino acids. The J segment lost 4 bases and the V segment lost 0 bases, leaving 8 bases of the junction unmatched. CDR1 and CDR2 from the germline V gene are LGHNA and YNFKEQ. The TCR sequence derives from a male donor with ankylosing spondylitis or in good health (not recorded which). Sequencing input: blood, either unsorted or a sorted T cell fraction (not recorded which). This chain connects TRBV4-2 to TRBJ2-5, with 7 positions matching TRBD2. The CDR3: CASSQESESGGETQYF. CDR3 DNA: TGTGCCAGCAGCCAAGAATCAGAGTCGGGGGGAGAGACCCAGTACTTC.